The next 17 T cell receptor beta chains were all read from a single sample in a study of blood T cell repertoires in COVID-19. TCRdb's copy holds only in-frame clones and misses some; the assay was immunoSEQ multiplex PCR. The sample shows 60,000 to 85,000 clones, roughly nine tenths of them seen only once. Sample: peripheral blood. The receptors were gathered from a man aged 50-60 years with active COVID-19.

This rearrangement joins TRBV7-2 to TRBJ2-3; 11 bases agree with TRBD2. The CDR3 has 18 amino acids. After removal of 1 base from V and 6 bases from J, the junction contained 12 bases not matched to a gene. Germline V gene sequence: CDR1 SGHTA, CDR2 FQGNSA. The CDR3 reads CASSLVRLAGGPADTQYF. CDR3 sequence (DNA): TGTGCCAGCAGCTTAGTGCGGTTAGCGGGGGGGCCGGCGGATACGCAGTATTTT.

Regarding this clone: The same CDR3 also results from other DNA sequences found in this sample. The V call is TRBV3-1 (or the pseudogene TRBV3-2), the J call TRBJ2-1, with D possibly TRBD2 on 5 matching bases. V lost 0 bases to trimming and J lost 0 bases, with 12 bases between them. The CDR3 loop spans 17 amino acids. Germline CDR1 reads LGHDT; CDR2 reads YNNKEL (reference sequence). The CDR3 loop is CASSQDKFGSSYNEQFF. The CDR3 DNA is TGTGCCAGCAGCCAAGATAAGTTTGGGAGCTCCTACAATGAGCAGTTCTTC.

As DNA, the CDR3 is TGTGCCAGCAGCCCCGGACAGGGGGCAGAGACCCAGTACTTC. Translating it yields CASSPGQGAETQYF. The V and J genes are TRBV11-3 and TRBJ2-5; 11 bases agree with TRBD1. J lost 4 bases, V lost 5 bases, and 3 bases had no gene match. Germline CDR1 is SGHNT and CDR2 is YENEEA. The CDR3 extends over 14 amino acids.

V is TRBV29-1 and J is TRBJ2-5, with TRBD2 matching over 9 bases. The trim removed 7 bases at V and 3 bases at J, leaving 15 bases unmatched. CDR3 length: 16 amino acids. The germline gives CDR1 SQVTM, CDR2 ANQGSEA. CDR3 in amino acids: CSAKNPGTSKKETQYF. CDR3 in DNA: TGCAGCGCCAAGAACCCCGGGACTAGCAAAAAAGAGACCCAGTACTTC.

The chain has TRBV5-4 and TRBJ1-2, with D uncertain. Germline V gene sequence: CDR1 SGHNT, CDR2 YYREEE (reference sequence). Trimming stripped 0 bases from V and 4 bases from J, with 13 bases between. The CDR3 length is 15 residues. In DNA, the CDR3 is TGTGCCAGCAGCTTGGGTCGTGGCCGATCCTATGGCTACACCTTC. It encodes CASSLGRGRSYGYTF.

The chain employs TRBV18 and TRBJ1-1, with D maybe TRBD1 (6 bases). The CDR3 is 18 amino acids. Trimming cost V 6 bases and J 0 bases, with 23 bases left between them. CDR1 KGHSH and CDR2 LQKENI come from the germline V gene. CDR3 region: CASSPSMWGQVMNTEAFF. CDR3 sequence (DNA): TGTGCCAGCTCGCCGTCTATGTGGGGGCAGGTCATGAACACTGAAGCTTTCTTT.

The CDR3: CASSPGHRQETQYF. The CDR3 DNA reads TGTGCCAGCAGCCCGGGACACAGACAAGAGACCCAGTACTTC. The chain is built from TRBV7-2 and TRBJ2-5, with TRBD1 as a possible D gene (6 bases). This CDR3 has 14 residues. V was pared by 5 bases and J by 2 bases, with 12 bases between. Germline CDR1 and CDR2: SGHTA and FQGNSA.

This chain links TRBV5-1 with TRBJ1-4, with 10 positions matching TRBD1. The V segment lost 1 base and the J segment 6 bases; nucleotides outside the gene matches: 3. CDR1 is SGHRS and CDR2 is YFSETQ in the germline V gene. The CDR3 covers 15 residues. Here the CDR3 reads CASSLTGTGDEKLFF. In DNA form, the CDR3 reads TGCGCCAGCAGCTTGACCGGGACAGGGGATGAAAAACTGTTTTTT.

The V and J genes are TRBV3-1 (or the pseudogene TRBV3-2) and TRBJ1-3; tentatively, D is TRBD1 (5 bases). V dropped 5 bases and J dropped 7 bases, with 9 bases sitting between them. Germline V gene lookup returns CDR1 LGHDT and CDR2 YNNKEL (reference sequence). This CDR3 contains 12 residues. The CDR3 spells CASSGGDNTIYF. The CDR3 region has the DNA TGTGCCAGCAGCGGCGGGGACAACACCATATATTTT.

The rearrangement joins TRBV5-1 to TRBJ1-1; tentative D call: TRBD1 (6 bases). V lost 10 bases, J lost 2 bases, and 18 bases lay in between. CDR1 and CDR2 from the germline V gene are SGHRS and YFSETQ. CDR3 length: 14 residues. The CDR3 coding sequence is TGCGCCTCGACTGCCGGGACATCTAACACTGAAGCTTTCTTT. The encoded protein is CASTAGTSNTEAFF.

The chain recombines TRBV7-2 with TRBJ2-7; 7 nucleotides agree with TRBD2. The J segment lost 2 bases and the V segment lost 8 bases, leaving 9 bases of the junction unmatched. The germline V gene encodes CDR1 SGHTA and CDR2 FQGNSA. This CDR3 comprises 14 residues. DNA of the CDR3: TGTGCCAGCGCTTGGGGGGGGAGCCCCTACGAGCAGTACTTC. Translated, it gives CASAWGGSPYEQYF.

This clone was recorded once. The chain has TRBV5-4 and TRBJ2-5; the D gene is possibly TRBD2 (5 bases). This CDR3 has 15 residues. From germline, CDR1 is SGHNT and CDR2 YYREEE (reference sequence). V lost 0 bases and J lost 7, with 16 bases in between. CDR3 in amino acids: CASSLEGLRGGTQYF. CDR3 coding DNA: TGTGCCAGCAGCTTGGAGGGCCTGAGAGGAGGGACCCAGTACTTC.

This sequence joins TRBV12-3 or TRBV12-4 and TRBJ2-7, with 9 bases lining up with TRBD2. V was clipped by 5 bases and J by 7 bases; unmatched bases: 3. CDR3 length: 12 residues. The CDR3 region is CASSRTSVEQYF. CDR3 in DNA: TGTGCCAGCAGTCGGACTAGCGTAGAGCAGTACTTC.

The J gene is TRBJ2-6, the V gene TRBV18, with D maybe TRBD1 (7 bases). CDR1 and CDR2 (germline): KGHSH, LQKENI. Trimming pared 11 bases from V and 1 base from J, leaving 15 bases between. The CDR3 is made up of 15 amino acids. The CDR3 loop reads CAGGTANSGANVLTF. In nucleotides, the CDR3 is TGTGCCGGCGGGACAGCGAATTCTGGGGCCAACGTCCTGACTTTC.

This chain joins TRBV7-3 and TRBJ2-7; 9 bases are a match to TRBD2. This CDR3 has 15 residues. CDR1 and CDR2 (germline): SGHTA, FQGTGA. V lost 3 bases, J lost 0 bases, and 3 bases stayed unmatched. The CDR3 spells CASSLDSGSSYEQYF. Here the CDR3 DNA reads TGTGCCAGCAGCTTGGATAGCGGGAGCTCCTACGAGCAGTACTTC.

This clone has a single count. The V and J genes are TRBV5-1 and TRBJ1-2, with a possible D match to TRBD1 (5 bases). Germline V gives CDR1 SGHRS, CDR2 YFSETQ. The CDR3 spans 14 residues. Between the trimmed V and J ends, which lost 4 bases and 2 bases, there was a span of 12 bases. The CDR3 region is CASSPVQGNYGYTF. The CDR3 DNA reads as TGCGCCAGCAGCCCGGTGCAGGGAAACTATGGCTACACCTTC.

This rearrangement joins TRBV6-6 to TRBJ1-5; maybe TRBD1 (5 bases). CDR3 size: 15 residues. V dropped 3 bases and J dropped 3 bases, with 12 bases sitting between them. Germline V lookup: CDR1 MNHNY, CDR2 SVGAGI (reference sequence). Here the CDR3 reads CASSYSGEANQPQHF. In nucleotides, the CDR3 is TGTGCCAGCAGTTATTCGGGGGAAGCCAATCAGCCCCAGCATTTT.